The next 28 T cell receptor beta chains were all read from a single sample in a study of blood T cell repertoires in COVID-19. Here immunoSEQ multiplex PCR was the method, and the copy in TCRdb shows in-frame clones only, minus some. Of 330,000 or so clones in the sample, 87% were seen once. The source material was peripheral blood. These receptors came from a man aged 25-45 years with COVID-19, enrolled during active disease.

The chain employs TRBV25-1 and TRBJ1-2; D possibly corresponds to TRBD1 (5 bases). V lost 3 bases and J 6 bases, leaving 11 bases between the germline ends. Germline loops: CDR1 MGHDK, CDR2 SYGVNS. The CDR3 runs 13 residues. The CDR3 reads CASSEGRGDGYTF. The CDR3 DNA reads TGTGCCAGCAGTGAGGGGAGGGGCGATGGCTACACCTTC.

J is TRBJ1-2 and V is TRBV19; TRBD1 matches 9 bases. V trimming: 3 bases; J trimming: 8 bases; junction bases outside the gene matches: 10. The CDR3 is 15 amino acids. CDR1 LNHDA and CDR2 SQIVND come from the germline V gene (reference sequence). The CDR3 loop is CASSMSPNRGQGYTF. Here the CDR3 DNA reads TGTGCCAGTAGTATGTCCCCAAACAGGGGGCAGGGCTACACCTTC.

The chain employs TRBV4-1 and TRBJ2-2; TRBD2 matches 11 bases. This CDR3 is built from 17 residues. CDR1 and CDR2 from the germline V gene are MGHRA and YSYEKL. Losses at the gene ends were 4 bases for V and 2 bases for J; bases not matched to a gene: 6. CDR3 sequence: CASSRLAGGINTGELFF. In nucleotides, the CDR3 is TGCGCCAGCAGCCGCCTAGCGGGGGGAATTAACACCGGGGAGCTGTTTTTT.

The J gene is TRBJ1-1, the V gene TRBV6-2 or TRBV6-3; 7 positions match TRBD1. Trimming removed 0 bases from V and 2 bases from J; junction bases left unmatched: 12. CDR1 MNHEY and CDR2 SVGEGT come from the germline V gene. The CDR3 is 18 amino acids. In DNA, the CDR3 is TGTGCCAGCAGTTACTCGATAACCGGGGACAGAAAAAACACTGAAGCTTTCTTT. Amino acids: CASSYSITGDRKNTEAFF.

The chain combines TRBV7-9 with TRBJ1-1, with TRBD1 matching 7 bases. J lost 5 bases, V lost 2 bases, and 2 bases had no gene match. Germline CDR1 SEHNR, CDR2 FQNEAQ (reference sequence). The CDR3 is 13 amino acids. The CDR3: CASSLSGGTEAFF. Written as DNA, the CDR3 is TGTGCCAGCAGCTTATCAGGGGGTACTGAAGCTTTCTTT.

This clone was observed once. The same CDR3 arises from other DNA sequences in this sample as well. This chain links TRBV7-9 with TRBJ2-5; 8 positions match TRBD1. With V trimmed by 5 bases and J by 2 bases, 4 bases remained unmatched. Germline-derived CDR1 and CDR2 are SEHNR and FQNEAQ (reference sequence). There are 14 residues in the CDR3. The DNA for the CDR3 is TGTGCCAGCAGCCTTAGACAGGGGCAAGAGACCCAGTACTTC. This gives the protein CASSLRQGQETQYF.

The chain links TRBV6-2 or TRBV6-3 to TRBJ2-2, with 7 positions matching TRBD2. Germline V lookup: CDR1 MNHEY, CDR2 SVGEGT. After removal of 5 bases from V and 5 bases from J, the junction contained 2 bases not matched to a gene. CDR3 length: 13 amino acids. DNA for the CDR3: TGTGCCAGCAGTACCGGGAGGACCGGGGAGCTGTTTTTT. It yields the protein CASSTGRTGELFF.

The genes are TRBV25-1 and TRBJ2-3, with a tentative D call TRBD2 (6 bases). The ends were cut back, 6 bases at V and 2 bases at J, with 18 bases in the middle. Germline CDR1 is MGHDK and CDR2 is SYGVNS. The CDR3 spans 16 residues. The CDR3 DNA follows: TGTGCCAGCAGCTTGGGACTCTCGCCTCCCACAGATACGCAGTATTTT. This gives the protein CASSLGLSPPTDTQYF.

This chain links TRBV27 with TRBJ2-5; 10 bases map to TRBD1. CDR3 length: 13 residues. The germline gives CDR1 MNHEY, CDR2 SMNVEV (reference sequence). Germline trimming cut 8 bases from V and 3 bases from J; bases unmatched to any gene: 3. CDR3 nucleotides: TGTGCCAGCGTTGGGACAGGGGAAGAGACCCAGTACTTC. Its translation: CASVGTGEETQYF.

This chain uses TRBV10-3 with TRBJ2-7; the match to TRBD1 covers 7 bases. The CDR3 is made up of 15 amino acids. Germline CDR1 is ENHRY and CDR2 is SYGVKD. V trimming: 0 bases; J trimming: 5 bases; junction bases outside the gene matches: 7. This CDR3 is CAISESKTGSHEQYF. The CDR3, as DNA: TGTGCCATCAGTGAGTCGAAGACAGGGAGCCACGAGCAGTACTTC.

CDR3 sequence reads: CASSLQGWGTEAFF. CDR3 sequence (DNA): TGTGCCAGCAGCCTACAGGGCTGGGGGACTGAAGCTTTCTTT. The V gene is TRBV6-5, the J gene TRBJ1-1; TRBD1 might be the D (6 bases). V shed 6 bases and J shed 5 bases, with 16 bases lying between them. This CDR3 is 14 amino acids long. Germline V gives CDR1 MNHEY, CDR2 SVGAGI.

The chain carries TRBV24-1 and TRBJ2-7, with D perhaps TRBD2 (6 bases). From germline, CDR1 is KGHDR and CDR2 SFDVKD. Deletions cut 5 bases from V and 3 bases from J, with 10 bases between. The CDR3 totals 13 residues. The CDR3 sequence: CATSGDWSYEQYF. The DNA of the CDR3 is TGTGCCACCAGTGGGGACTGGAGCTACGAGCAGTACTTC.

Here the CDR3 DNA reads TGTGCCAGCAGCTTTACAGGGCCCTTTAACACTGAAGCTTTCTTT. Its translation: CASSFTGPFNTEAFF. J is TRBJ1-1 and V is TRBV7-2, with D tentatively TRBD1 (6 bases). Trimming left V 3 bases short and J 2 bases short, with 13 bases between. This CDR3 comprises 15 residues. Germline V CDR1 and CDR2: SGHTA, FQGNSA.

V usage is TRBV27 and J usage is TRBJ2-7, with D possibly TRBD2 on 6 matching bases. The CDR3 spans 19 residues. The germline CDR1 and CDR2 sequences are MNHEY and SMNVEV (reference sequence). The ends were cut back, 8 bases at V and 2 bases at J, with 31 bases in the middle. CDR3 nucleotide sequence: TGTGCCAGCCAATCCGAAGGTGGGATTTTTTGCGGGATCGCCTACGAGCAGTACTTC. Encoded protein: CASQSEGGIFCGIAYEQYF.

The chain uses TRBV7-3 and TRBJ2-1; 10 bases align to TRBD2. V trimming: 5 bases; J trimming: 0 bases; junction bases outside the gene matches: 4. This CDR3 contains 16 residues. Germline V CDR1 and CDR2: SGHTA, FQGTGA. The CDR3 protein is CASSLSSGSSYNEQFF. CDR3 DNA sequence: TGTGCCAGCAGCCTATCTAGCGGGAGCTCCTACAATGAGCAGTTCTTC.

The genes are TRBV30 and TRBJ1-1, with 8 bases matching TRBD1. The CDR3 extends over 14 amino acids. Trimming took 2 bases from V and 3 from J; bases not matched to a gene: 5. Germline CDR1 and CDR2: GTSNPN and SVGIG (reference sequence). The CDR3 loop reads CAWSFRGRDTEAFF. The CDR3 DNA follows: TGTGCCTGGAGTTTCAGGGGGCGAGACACTGAAGCTTTCTTT.

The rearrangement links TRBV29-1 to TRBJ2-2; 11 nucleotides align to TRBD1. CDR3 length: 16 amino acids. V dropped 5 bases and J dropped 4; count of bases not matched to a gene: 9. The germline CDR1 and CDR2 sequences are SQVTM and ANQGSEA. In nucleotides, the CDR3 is TGCAGCGTTCAAAGAGCGGACAGGGGGCCCACCGGGGAGCTGTTTTTT. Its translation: CSVQRADRGPTGELFF.

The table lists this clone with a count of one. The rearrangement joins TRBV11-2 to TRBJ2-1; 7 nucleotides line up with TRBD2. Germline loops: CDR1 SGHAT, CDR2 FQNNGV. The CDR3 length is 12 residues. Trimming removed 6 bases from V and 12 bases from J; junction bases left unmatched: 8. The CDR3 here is CASRAGPAGQFF. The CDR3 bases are TGTGCCAGCAGAGCGGGACCGGCGGGGCAGTTCTTC.

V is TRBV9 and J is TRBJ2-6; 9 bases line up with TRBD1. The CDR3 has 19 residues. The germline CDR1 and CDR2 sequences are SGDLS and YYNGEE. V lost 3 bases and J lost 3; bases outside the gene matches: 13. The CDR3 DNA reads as TGTGCCAGCAGCGCACCGGGACAGGGCTTGATTCATGGGGCCAACGTCCTGACTTTC. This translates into CASSAPGQGLIHGANVLTF.

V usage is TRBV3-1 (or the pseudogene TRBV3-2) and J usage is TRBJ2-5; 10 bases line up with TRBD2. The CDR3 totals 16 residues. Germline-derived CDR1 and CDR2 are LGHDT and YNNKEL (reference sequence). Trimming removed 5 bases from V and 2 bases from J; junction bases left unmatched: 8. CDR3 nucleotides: TGTGCCAGCAGCGATCCGGGACTAGCGTTTCAAGAGACCCAGTACTTC. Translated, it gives CASSDPGLAFQETQYF.

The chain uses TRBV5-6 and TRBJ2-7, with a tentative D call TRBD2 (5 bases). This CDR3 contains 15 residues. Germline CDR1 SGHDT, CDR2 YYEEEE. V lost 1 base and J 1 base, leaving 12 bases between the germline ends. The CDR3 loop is CASSLIGGSSYEQYF. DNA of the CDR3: TGTGCCAGCAGCTTGATTGGAGGTTCTTCCTACGAGCAGTACTTC.

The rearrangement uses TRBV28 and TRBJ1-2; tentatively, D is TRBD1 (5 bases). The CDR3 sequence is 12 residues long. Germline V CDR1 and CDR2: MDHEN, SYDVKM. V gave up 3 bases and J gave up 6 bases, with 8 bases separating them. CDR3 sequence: CASSFLGDGYTF. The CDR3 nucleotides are TGTGCCAGCAGTTTCTTAGGGGATGGCTACACCTTC.

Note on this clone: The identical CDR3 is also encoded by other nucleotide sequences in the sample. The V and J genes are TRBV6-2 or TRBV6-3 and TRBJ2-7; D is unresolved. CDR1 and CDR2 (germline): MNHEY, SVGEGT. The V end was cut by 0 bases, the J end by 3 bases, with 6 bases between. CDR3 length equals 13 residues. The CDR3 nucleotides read TGTGCCAGCAGTTACTCGGGCGTCTACGAGCAGTACTTC. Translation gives CASSYSGVYEQYF.

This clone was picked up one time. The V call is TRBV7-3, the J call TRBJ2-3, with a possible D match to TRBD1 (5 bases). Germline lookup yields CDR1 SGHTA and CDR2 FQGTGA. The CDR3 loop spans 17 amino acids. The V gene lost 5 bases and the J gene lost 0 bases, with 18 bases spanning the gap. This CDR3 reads CASSRKLSGSSTDTQYF. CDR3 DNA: TGTGCCAGCAGCCGCAAGTTATCAGGGTCTAGCACAGATACGCAGTATTTT.

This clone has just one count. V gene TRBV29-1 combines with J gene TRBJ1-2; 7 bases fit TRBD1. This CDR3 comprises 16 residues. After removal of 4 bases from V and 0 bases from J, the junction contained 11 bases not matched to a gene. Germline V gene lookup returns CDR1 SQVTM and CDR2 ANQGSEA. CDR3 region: CSVAGTASIANYGYTF. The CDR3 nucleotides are TGCAGCGTTGCCGGGACAGCGTCGATAGCTAACTATGGCTACACCTTC.

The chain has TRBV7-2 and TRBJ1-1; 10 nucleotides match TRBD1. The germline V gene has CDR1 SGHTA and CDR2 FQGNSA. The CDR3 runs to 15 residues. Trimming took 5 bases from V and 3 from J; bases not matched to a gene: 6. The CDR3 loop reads CASSPRTGGYTEAFF. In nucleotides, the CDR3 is TGTGCCAGCAGCCCACGGACAGGGGGTTACACTGAAGCTTTCTTT.

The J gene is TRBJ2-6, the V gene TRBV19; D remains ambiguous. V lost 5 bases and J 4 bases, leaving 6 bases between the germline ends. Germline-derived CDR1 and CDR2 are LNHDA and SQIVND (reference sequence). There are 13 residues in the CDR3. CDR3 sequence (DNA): TGTGCCAGTAGTTTCTCCGGGGCCAACGTCCTGACTTTC. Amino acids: CASSFSGANVLTF.

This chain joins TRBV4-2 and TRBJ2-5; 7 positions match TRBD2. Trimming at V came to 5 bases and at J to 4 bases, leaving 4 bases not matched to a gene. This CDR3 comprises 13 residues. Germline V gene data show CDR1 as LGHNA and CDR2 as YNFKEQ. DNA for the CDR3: TGTGCCAGCAGCTCCGGCGGGGGAGAGACCCAGTACTTC. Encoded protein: CASSSGGGETQYF.